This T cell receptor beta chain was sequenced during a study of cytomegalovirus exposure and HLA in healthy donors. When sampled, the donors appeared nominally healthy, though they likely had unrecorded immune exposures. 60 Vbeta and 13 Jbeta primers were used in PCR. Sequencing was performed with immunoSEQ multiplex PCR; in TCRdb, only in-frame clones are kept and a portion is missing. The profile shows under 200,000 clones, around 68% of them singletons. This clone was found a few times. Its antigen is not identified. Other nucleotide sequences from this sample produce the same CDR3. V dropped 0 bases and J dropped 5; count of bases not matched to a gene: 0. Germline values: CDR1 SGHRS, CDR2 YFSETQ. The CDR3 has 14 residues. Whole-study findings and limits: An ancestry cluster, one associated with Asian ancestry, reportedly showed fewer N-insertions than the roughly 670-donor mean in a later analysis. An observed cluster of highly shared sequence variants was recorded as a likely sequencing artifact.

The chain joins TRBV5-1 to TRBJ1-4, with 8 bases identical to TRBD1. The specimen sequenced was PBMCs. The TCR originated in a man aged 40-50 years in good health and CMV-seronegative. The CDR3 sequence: CASSLGQGNEKLFF. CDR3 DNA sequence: TGCGCCAGCAGCTTGGGACAGGGGAATGAAAAACTGTTTTTT.